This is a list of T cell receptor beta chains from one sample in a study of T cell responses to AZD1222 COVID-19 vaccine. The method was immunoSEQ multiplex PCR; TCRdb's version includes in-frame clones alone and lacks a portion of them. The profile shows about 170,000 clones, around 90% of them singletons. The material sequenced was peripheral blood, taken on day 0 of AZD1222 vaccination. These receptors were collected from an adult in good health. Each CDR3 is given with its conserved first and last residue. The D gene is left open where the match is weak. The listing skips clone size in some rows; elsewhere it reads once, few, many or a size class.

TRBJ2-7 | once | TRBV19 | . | CASSTLTGTRIYEQYF | TGTGCCAGTAGTACGCTCACCGGGACCCGGATCTACGAGCAGTACTTC
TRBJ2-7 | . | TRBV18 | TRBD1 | CASSPGPTGVDEQYF | TGTGCCAGCTCACCAGGACCGACAGGGGTCGACGAGCAGTACTTC
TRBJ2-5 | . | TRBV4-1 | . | CASSQDEAGPETQYF | TGCGCCAGCAGCCAAGATGAGGCAGGTCCGGAGACCCAGTACTTC
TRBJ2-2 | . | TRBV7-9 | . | CASSFFRVTGELFF | TGTGCCAGCAGCTTTTTCAGGGTCACCGGGGAGCTGTTTTTT
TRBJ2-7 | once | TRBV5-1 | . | CASSLRSPRTALSYEQYF | TGCGCCAGCAGCTTAAGGTCACCCAGGACAGCCCTATCCTACGAGCAGTACTTC
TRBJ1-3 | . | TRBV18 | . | CASSPGKGSSGNTIYF | TGTGCCAGCTCACCAGGGAAGGGGAGCTCTGGAAACACCATATATTTT
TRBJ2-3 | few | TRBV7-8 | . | CASRPPPGRTDTQYF | TGTGCCAGCAGACCCCCCCCGGGTCGCACAGATACGCAGTATTTT
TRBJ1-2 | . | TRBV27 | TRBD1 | CASRIQGAVNYGYTF | TGTGCCAGCAGGATACAGGGGGCTGTAAACTATGGCTACACCTTC
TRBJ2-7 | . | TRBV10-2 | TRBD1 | CASRGTGSYEQYF | TGCGCCAGCAGGGGGACAGGGTCCTACGAGCAGTACTTC
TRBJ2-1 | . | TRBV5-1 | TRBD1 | CASSLYTGRGPNEQFF | TGCGCCAGCAGCTTGTATACAGGCAGGGGGCCCAATGAGCAGTTCTTC
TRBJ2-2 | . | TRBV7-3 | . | CASSLQISGELFF | TGTGCCAGCAGCTTACAGATTTCCGGGGAGCTGTTTTTT
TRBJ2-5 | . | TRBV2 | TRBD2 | CASSELGTSGQETQYF | TGTGCCAGCAGTGAACTAGGGACTAGCGGACAAGAGACCCAGTACTTC
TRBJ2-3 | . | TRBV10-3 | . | CAISDPRGPTDTQYF | TGTGCCATCAGTGACCCTCGTGGCCCCACAGATACGCAGTATTTT
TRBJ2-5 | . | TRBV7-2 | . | CASSLVGRTGETQYF | TGTGCCAGCAGCTTAGTGGGCAGGACGGGGGAGACCCAGTACTTC
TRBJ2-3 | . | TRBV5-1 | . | CASAYLHTDTQYF | TGCGCCAGCGCGTACCTGCACACAGATACGCAGTATTTT
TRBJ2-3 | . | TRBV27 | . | CASRSGLRTDTQYF | TGTGCCAGCAGATCGGGACTCCGCACAGATACGCAGTATTTT
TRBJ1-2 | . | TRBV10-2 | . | CASSSQGPRDYGYTF | TGCGCCAGCAGCTCCCAGGGCCCAAGGGACTATGGCTACACCTTC
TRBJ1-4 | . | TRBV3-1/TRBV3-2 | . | CASSQSLRGEKLFF | TGTGCCAGCAGCCAATCCCTGAGGGGGGAAAAACTGTTTTTT
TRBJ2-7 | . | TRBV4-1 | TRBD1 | CASSRKTGAYEQYF | TGCGCCAGCAGCCGCAAAACAGGGGCCTACGAGCAGTACTTC
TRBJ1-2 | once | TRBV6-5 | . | CASLLTVGYGYTF | TGTGCCAGCCTCCTGACCGTGGGATATGGCTACACCTTC
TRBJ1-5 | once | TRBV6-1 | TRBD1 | CASSGTGGVNSNQPQHF | TGTGCCAGCAGTGGAACAGGGGGGGTAAACAGCAATCAGCCCCAGCATTTT
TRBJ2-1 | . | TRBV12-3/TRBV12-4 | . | CASSLRGWDEQFF | TGTGCCAGCAGTTTGCGGGGCTGGGATGAGCAGTTCTTC
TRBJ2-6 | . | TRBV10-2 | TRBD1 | CASSETGGAVAGANVLTF | TGCGCCAGCAGTGAGACAGGGGGCGCGGTCGCTGGGGCCAACGTCCTGACTTTC
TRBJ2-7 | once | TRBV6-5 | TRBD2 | CASSYSGLAGSYEQYF | TGTGCCAGCAGTTATTCCGGACTAGCGGGGTCCTACGAGCAGTACTTC
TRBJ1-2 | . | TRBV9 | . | CASSVPLDGVLNGYTF | TGTGCCAGCAGCGTACCCCTTGATGGGGTCTTGAATGGCTACACCTTC
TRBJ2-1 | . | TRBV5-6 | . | CASSLFHEQFF | TGTGCCAGCAGCTTATTCCATGAGCAGTTCTTC
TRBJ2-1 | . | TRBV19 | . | CASSIPGTGDNEQFF | TGTGCCAGTAGTATCCCCGGGACTGGGGACAATGAGCAGTTCTTC
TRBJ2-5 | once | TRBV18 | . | CASSPQVQQETQYF | TGTGCCAGCTCACCACAGGTACAGCAAGAGACCCAGTACTTC
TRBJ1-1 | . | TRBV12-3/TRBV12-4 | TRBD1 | CASSSTGLLEAFF | TGTGCCAGCAGTTCGACAGGGCTCCTTGAAGCTTTCTTT
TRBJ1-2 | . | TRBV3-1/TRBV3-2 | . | CASSQPPSHGYTF | TGTGCCAGCAGCCAACCACCGTCGCATGGCTACACCTTC
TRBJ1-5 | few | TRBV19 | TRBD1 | CASTSGQVMGQPQHF | TGTGCCAGTACCAGCGGACAGGTAATGGGTCAGCCCCAGCATTTT
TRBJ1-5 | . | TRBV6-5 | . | CASSYSRGSNQPQHF | TGTGCCAGCAGTTACTCAAGGGGGAGCAATCAGCCCCAGCATTTT
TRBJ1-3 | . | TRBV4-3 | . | CASSQGAGRNTIYF | TGCGCCAGCAGCCAAGGGGCGGGGAGAAACACCATATATTTT
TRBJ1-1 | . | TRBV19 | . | CASSIAVRGNTEAFF | TGTGCCAGTAGTATAGCCGTAAGGGGGAACACTGAAGCTTTCTTT
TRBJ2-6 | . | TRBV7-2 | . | CASIQGRSGANVLTF | TGTGCCAGCATCCAAGGGCGCTCTGGGGCCAACGTCCTGACTTTC